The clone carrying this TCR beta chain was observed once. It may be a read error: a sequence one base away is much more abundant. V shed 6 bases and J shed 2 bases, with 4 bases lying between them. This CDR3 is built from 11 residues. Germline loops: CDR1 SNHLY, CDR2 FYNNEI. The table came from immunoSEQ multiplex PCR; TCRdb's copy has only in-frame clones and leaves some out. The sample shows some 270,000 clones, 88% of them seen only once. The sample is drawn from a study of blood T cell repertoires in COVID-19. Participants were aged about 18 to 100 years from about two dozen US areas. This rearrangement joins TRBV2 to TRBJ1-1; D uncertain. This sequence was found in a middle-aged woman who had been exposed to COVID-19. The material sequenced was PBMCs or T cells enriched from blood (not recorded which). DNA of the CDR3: TGTGCCAGCAGCTTTAACACTGAAGCTTTCTTT. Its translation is CASSFNTEAFF.